This T cell receptor beta chain was recorded in a study of T cell repertoires in cytomegalovirus infection. Germline V gene sequence: CDR1 SEHNR, CDR2 FQNEAQ (reference sequence). Trimming removed 4 bases from V and 2 bases from J; junction bases left unmatched: 2. CDR3 length equals 13 residues. In the case of this clonotype: What it binds is not known.

TCRdb re-analysed the reads in MiXCR, keeping a single row per CDR3 protein. In the table there are more than 95,000 distinct CDR3 sequences, approximately 30% of which are singletons. Sample: CD8+ T cells from cultured PBMCs, taken from culture after CMV antigen stimulation. The chain recombines TRBV7-9 with TRBJ2-7; 7 bases match TRBD1. The sequence was obtained from a human donor in good health (CMV status not recorded). Some clones in this sample may be carry-over from other donors' samples. In DNA form, the CDR3 reads TGTGCCAGCAGCTGGACAGGCACCTACGAGCAGTACTTC. It encodes CASSWTGTYEQYF.